Below, one TCR beta chain is given with its context. The entry originates in a study of T cells after yellow fever vaccination. TCRdb re-called the 5' RACE reads through MiXCR, storing one row per CDR3 protein. The table has nearly 550,000 distinct CDR3 sequences, 15% to 20% seen once; the top ten hold roughly 13%. The germline V and J ends were trimmed by 7 bases and 2 bases, with 14 bases remaining between them. The CDR3 sequence is 14 residues long. In germline, CDR1 is SEHNR, CDR2 FQNEAQ (reference sequence). The TCR originated in a man aged 30 to 45 who received the YFV17D yellow fever vaccine. The chain joins TRBV7-9 to TRBJ1-2, with D maybe TRBD1 (5 bases). The sequencing used PBMCs, collected 15 days after the yellow fever booster vaccination. In DNA, the CDR3 is TGTGCCAGCACGGGACCTCCCGAAAACTATGGCTACACCTTC. It codes for CASTGPPENYGYTF.